This T cell receptor (beta chain) was recovered during a study of CD8+CD57+ T cells in acquired aplastic anemia (dated by TCRdb to 2017 to 2018). Concerning the study at large: On average, sorted CD4+ and CD8+ cells yielded 3.2 ug of extracted DNA, with a range of about 0.19 to 30 ug. A CD8+CD57+ expansion meant a frequency higher than the mean frequency seen in healthy subjects.

Genomic DNA served as template for TCR beta VDJ combination and CDR3 sequence profiling. TCR repertoire sequencing was run on an Illumina HiSeq 2000. As for the original processing: TRBV/TRBJ rearrangement plots, CDR3 size and DJ length profiles, and Simpson's diversity index were used to assess repertoires. The immunodominant clone was defined as the most abundant DNA sequence in deep sequencing data. CDR3 amino acid sequences were screened for sharing across subjects and compared with published repertoires and the VDJdb database. Using fastp at Q25 and MiXCR, TCRdb reprocessed the public reads and kept productive beta chains. Every distinct CDR3 protein forms one entry, paired with its most common genes and DNA. These V and J calls rely on TCRdb rather than the paper's analysis. The sample table contains 310,000 or so distinct CDR3 sequences; only one count was recorded for roughly 61% of them. Around 1.3% of the sample goes to the ten largest clones.

Patients chosen for sequencing had shown expansion of CD8+CD57+ cells by flow cytometry. Every patient had a diagnosis of severe acquired aplastic anemia based on International Study of Aplastic Anemia and Agranulocytosis and Camitta criteria. No patient had received any therapy when blood was sampled. In the study, sorted CD4+ and CD8+ blood T cells from patients with severe aplastic anemia and from healthy subjects underwent deep sequencing of TCR repertoires. In the USA, patient enrollment took place under clinicaltrials.gov protocols 00001620, 01623167, 00001397, 00071045, 00081523 and 00961064. Ficoll-Paque density gradient centrifugation was used to isolate peripheral blood mononuclear cells. Before DNA extraction, CD4+ and CD8+ T cells were sorted with FACS or magnetic beads. Beyond this particular receptor, the publication reports: Around 31 CD8+ CDR3 sequences were shared between patients and controls but appeared highly expressed in patients and within their immunodominant clones. No significant difference in CD8+ Simpson's diversity was found between patients and healthy controls (P=0.060).

V lost 5 bases and J lost 1 base; the stretch between them is 9 bases long. From cysteine to phenylalanine, the CDR3 is 14 amino acids long. CDR3 DNA is the only sequence kept; it has 42 bases, read in frame from the first base. From the germline V gene (reference sequence), CDR1 is MNHEY and CDR2 is SMNVEV. This clonotype was counted at least ten times. The antigen it binds to is not known. It has no much larger one-base neighbor in the sample; base qualities were not kept. This clonotype was sampled from a human donor with aplastic anemia. The chain joins TRBV27 to TRBJ1-5; TRBD1 is a weak D gene call, 6 bases matching. The sequenced sample was sorted CD4+, CD8+, or CD8+CD57+ T cells (not recorded which) from PBMCs. The CDR3 loop reads CASSGQYSNQPQHF. The nucleotides read TGTGCCAGCAGTGGACAGTACAGCAATCAGCCCCAGCATTTT.